This T cell receptor beta chain appears in the sequencing data of a study of tumor-infiltrating lymphocytes in primary liver carcinoma. Study-wide context: Measuring about 4.2 to 11 cm across, the tumors were staged as T1-T3 N0M0. Findings and limits, study-wide: Against blood, tumors held a significantly higher top-250-clone fraction (p = 0.039).

Total RNA (about 500 ng) served as template for TCR beta cDNA synthesis primed by a constant-region primer. Each TCR beta library was derived from three nested multiplex PCR rounds that employed slightly modified ARM-PCR. The first two PCR rounds, roughly 9 cycles each, used TRBV1-TRBV30 forward primers and a C-beta reverse primer. One entry per CDR3 protein, called by TCRdb with MiXCR from the multiplex PCR reads. The sample includes a few hundred thousand distinct CDR3 sequences, almost 60% of them seen just once. This clonotype was observed at least ten times. The antigen is undetermined. Germline V lookup: CDR1 SQVTM, CDR2 ANQGSEA. V was cut by 0 bases and J by 1 base, with 4 bases left in between. CDR3 length equals 13 residues. RNA isolated from unsorted whole blood supplied the blood RNA, with germline DNA also extracted. Patients had chronic HBV infection and were treatment-naive. Preoperatively, peripheral blood was drawn, approximately 4.4 milliliters in total.

The chain couples TRBV29-1 to TRBJ2-4; D gene unclear. The material sequenced was peripheral blood. The sequence was obtained from a woman in her 30s with primary liver carcinoma and hepatitis B virus infection. CDR3 in DNA: TGCAGCGTTGAAGACGGGGCCAAAAACATTCAGTACTTC. Protein product: CSVEDGAKNIQYF.